The following is a T cell receptor beta chain sequence with its context. Its matching antigen is unknown. These data belong to a study of early T cells in non-severe SARS-CoV-2 infection. Study observations and caveats: Reliance on VDJdb matching favored anti-spike CD8 responses; private and CD4 specificities were missed.

Germline V lookup: CDR1 SNHLY, CDR2 FYNNEI. The V end lost 6 bases, the J end lost 3 bases, and 9 bases lay between the germline ends. The CDR3 loop spans 12 amino acids. Individual cDNA molecules were tagged with unique molecular identifiers. TCRdb passed the 5' RACE reads through MiXCR, listing each CDR3 protein once. Altogether about 56,000 distinct CDR3 sequences are present, over 12% being singletons, with the ten largest covering 4.1%. The J gene is TRBJ2-7, the V gene TRBV2, with no clear D. The source was whole blood, collected at baseline. The TCR originated in an adult who was a healthcare worker with PCR-confirmed SARS-CoV-2 infection or an uninfected control (not recorded which). The DNA for the CDR3 is TGTGCCAGCAGACTTACAAGCTACGAGCAGTACTTC. Protein: CASRLTSYEQYF.